This entry lists 28 T cell receptor beta chains sequenced from one sample in a study of cytomegalovirus exposure and HLA in healthy donors. The PCR had 60 Vbeta and 13 Jbeta primers. Using immunoSEQ multiplex PCR, the repertoire was profiled, and TCRdb retains in-frame clones only, with some absent. This table holds some 140,000 clones, approximately 80% found once. The sample comprised PBMCs. These receptors were collected from a woman aged 50 to 65 in good health and CMV-seropositive.

The chain links TRBV7-8 to TRBJ1-1, with 7 positions matching TRBD1. From germline, CDR1 is SGHVS and CDR2 FQNEAQ. CDR3 length: 16 amino acids. Unmatched junction bases numbered 10, after V lost 6 bases and J lost 0 bases. CDR3 DNA sequence: TGTGCCAGCAGGCACTGGACAGGCAACATGAACACTGAAGCTTTCTTT. Translating it yields CASRHWTGNMNTEAFF.

The chain recombines TRBV19 with TRBJ2-5; TRBD1 agrees at 9 bases. Matching the DNA end better, TRBJ2-7 makes the J call doubtful. The CDR3 length is 13 residues. Germline V lookup: CDR1 LNHDA, CDR2 SQIVND (reference sequence). CDR3 nucleotides: TGTGCCAGTAGTATTGGGACAGGGTTCGAGCAGTACTTC. Translated: CASSIGTGFEQYF.

The chain joins TRBV9 to TRBJ2-1; TRBD2 agrees at 12 bases. The V gene end was trimmed by 1 base and the J gene end by 0 bases; junction bases not matched to a gene: 2. Germline V CDR1 and CDR2: SGDLS, YYNGEE. CDR3 size: 17 residues. The CDR3 region is CASSVSSGGGSYNEQFF. The CDR3 DNA reads as TGTGCCAGCAGCGTATCTAGCGGGGGGGGCTCCTACAATGAGCAGTTCTTC.

The V call is TRBV7-6, the J call TRBJ1-2; 8 bases line up with TRBD1. The CDR3 sequence is 15 residues long. In germline, CDR1 is SGHVS, CDR2 FNYEAQ. Trimming cost V 5 bases and J 5 bases; bases outside gene matches: 10. In nucleotides, the CDR3 is TGTGCCAGCAGCCCCACCGACAGGGGACGGTATGGCTACACCTTC. Amino acid sequence: CASSPTDRGRYGYTF.

This clone came up once. The rearrangement links TRBV5-1 to TRBJ1-4; 9 nucleotides align to TRBD1. V lost 4 bases, J lost 2 bases, and 6 bases stayed unmatched. Looked up from germline, CDR1 is SGHRS and CDR2 is YFSETQ. The CDR3 sequence is 16 residues long. The CDR3 loop reads CASSIQGAGTNEKLFF. For the CDR3, the DNA is TGCGCCAGCAGCATACAGGGGGCCGGCACTAATGAAAAACTGTTTTTT.

The chain employs TRBV2 and TRBJ1-3; D may be TRBD1 (6 bases). Germline V gene sequence: CDR1 SNHLY, CDR2 FYNNEI. The CDR3 runs 17 residues. Trimming took off 6 bases at V and 5 bases at J, with 23 bases between the two ends. CDR3 protein: CASRAEGGVGWRNTIYF. The CDR3 DNA is TGTGCCAGCAGAGCAGAGGGGGGGGTCGGATGGAGAAACACCATATATTTT.

The V and J genes are TRBV27 and TRBJ2-7; TRBD1 agrees at 9 bases. Germline CDR1 and CDR2: MNHEY and SMNVEV (reference sequence). This CDR3 contains 14 residues. The trim removed 4 bases at V and 3 bases at J, leaving 4 bases unmatched. CDR3 region: CASSSRQGGYEQYF. As DNA, the CDR3 is TGTGCCAGCAGTTCTCGACAGGGGGGCTACGAGCAGTACTTC.

This clone showed up just once. This CDR3 reads CASSLERGAAYEQYF. The CDR3 DNA sequence: TGCGCCAGCAGCTTGGAACGGGGGGCTGCCTACGAGCAGTACTTC. The rearrangement joins TRBV5-1 to TRBJ2-7, with D maybe TRBD2 (7 bases). Trimming shortened V by 0 bases and J by 2 bases, and 12 bases separated the two germline ends. CDR1 SGHRS and CDR2 YFSETQ come from the germline V gene. The CDR3 has 15 residues.

This clone has a handful of counts. The chain is built from TRBV28 and TRBJ1-4; no firm D call. This CDR3 has 16 residues. V was trimmed by 4 bases and J by 3 bases, leaving 15 bases between them. Germline lookup yields CDR1 MDHEN and CDR2 SYDVKM. CDR3 loop: CASSSSWSAANEKLFF. The CDR3 DNA is TGTGCCAGCAGTTCGTCCTGGAGCGCGGCTAATGAAAAACTGTTTTTT.

The rearrangement joins TRBV5-1 to TRBJ1-1; 7 nucleotides align to TRBD1. Germline V gives CDR1 SGHRS, CDR2 YFSETQ. V lost 4 bases, J lost 1 base, and 4 bases stayed unmatched. CDR3 length: 14 residues. The CDR3 nucleotides read TGCGCCAGCAGCGTGGGACAGCCGAACACTGAAGCTTTCTTT. Translating gives CASSVGQPNTEAFF.

The chain joins TRBV19 to TRBJ2-7, with TRBD1 matching 9 bases. Germline assignment: CDR1 LNHDA and CDR2 SQIVND (reference sequence). Unmatched junction bases numbered 14, after V lost 9 bases and J lost 5 bases. The CDR3 covers 15 residues. For the CDR3, the DNA is TGTGCCAGCCAGTTAACCGGGACAGGGAAAAACGAGCAGTACTTC. This sequence encodes CASQLTGTGKNEQYF.

The chain links TRBV5-5 to TRBJ2-7; a possible D gene is TRBD2 (5 bases). This CDR3 is built from 13 residues. CDR1 and CDR2 from the germline V gene are SGHKS and YYEKEE (reference sequence). V was shortened by 3 bases and J by 0 bases, with 7 bases between the two germline ends. CDR3 protein: CASSWESSYEQYF. CDR3 coding DNA: TGTGCCAGCAGCTGGGAGTCCTCCTACGAGCAGTACTTC.

V usage is TRBV5-8 and J usage is TRBJ1-5; TRBD1 might be the D (5 bases). The CDR3 totals 15 residues. The germline V gene encodes CDR1 SGHTS and CDR2 YDEGEE. The V gene lost 1 base and the J gene lost 1 base, with 9 bases spanning the gap. The CDR3 sequence: CASSLRGRSNQPQHF. DNA for the CDR3: TGTGCCAGCAGCTTGAGGGGTAGGAGCAATCAGCCCCAGCATTTT. Together with reference TRBV5-8 and TRBJ1-5, the CDR3 gives the full variable domain: EAGVTQSPTHLIKTRGQQATLRCSPISGHTSVYWYQQALGLGLQFLLWYDEGEERNRGNFPPRFSGRQFPNYSSELNVNALELEDSALYLCASSLRGRSNQPQHFGDGTRLSIL.

The chain recombines TRBV30 with TRBJ2-5; 14 bases map to TRBD2. The CDR3 sequence is 16 residues long. Trimming at V came to 0 bases and at J to 6 bases, leaving 6 bases not matched to a gene. CDR1 is GTSNPN and CDR2 is SVGIG in the germline V gene (reference sequence). CDR3 in amino acids: CAWSVRGLAGAKTQYF. CDR3 DNA sequence: TGTGCCTGGAGTGTACGGGGACTAGCGGGGGCAAAGACCCAGTACTTC.

This clone was counted a few times. The chain combines TRBV9 with TRBJ1-1; 9 bases are a match to TRBD1. There are 14 residues in the CDR3. CDR1 and CDR2 from the germline V gene are SGDLS and YYNGEE. The ends lost 0 bases at V and 8 bases at J; junction bases unmatched: 5. In DNA, the CDR3 is TGTGCCAGCAGCGTAGAGCACAGGGGGCTCGAAGCTTTCTTT. Its protein product is CASSVEHRGLEAFF.

V and J are TRBV19 and TRBJ2-1, with D possibly TRBD1 on 6 matching bases. The CDR3 spans 14 residues. CDR1 LNHDA and CDR2 SQIVND come from the germline V gene (reference sequence). V shed 3 bases and J shed 10 bases, with 16 bases lying between them. CDR3 sequence reads: CASSILAGAYEQFF. The CDR3 bases are TGTGCCAGTAGTATTTTGGCAGGGGCCTACGAGCAGTTCTTC.

The genes are TRBV10-3 and TRBJ1-5; TRBD1 matches at 7 bases. Trimming cost V 4 bases and J 2 bases; bases outside gene matches: 2. Germline lookup yields CDR1 ENHRY and CDR2 SYGVKD. This CDR3 has 14 amino acids. CDR3 in amino acids: CAISVQGGNQPQHF. In nucleotides, the CDR3 is TGTGCCATCAGTGTCCAGGGGGGCAATCAGCCCCAGCATTTT.

The CDR3 loop reads CASSYRNPGGNTEAFF. CDR3 coding DNA: TGTGCCAGCAGTTACCGAAACCCCGGGGGAAACACTGAAGCTTTCTTT. This chain links TRBV6-6 with TRBJ1-1; a weak D match, TRBD1 (5 bases). The V and J ends lost 2 bases and 2 bases respectively, with 15 bases between them. The CDR3 loop spans 16 amino acids. CDR1 and CDR2 from the germline V gene are MNHNY and SVGAGI (reference sequence).

CDR3 DNA: TGTGCCAGCATAAGAACAGTCCATGGTCCCCAGCATTTT. Its protein is CASIRTVHGPQHF. The V gene is TRBV6-1, the J gene TRBJ1-5; D remains ambiguous. This CDR3 has 13 residues. With 7 bases removed from V and 10 bases from J, the gap between germline ends came to 17 bases. In germline, CDR1 is MNHNS, CDR2 SASEGT.

The chain links TRBV6-1 to TRBJ1-1, with 8 bases fitting TRBD1. The CDR3 is 17 residues long. The germline gives CDR1 MNHNS, CDR2 SASEGT. V shed 4 bases, J shed 5 bases, and the junction held 15 bases outside the gene matches. CDR3 sequence: CASSGNGQGVGWTEAFF. In DNA form, the CDR3 reads TGTGCCAGCAGTGGAAACGGACAGGGCGTGGGATGGACTGAAGCTTTCTTT.

This sequence joins TRBV2 and TRBJ1-4; D remains ambiguous. V lost 6 bases and J lost 0, with 8 bases in between. The CDR3 consists of 14 residues. CDR1 is SNHLY and CDR2 is FYNNEI in the germline V gene. The CDR3 is CASSRVSTNEKLFF. In DNA, the CDR3 is TGTGCCAGCAGCCGGGTCTCAACTAATGAAAAACTGTTTTTT.

The chain employs TRBV5-5 and TRBJ1-2; D is unclear. Germline V gives CDR1 SGHKS, CDR2 YYEKEE (reference sequence). The CDR3 is made up of 15 amino acids. V was cut by 0 bases and J by 3 bases, with 12 bases left in between. In nucleotides, the CDR3 is TGTGCCAGCAGCTTGGCAGTGGGCTCCGACTATGGCTACACCTTC. Translation gives CASSLAVGSDYGYTF.

V gene TRBV9 combines with J gene TRBJ1-3, with a weak D call TRBD1 (5 bases). Germline-derived CDR1 and CDR2 are SGDLS and YYNGEE. CDR3 length: 14 amino acids. The germline V and J ends were trimmed by 4 bases and 0 bases, with 8 bases remaining between them. The CDR3 protein is CASSPGNSGNTIYF. The DNA for the CDR3 is TGTGCCAGCAGCCCAGGGAACTCTGGAAACACCATATATTTT.

The rearrangement joins TRBV5-4 to TRBJ2-5; D is undetermined. The V gene's germline CDR1 is SGHNT and CDR2 YYREEE (reference sequence). The CDR3 extends over 14 amino acids. V lost 3 bases, J lost 1 base, and 10 bases lay in between. CDR3 sequence (DNA): TGTGCCAGCAGCTCCTTCGGTACCCAAGAGACCCAGTACTTC. It yields the protein CASSSFGTQETQYF.

This clone was seen once. The V and J genes are TRBV5-6 and TRBJ2-2, with D maybe TRBD2 (6 bases). CDR1 is SGHDT and CDR2 is YYEEEE in the germline V gene. The germline V and J ends were trimmed by 7 bases and 3 bases, with 19 bases remaining between them. CDR3 length: 16 amino acids. The DNA for the CDR3 is TGTGCCAGCGGTAGGGCAATTGGGAGGCACACCGGGGAGCTGTTTTTT. This encodes CASGRAIGRHTGELFF.

The chain has TRBV5-1 and TRBJ1-4, with TRBD1 as a possible D gene (5 bases). The V end lost 1 base, the J end lost 7 bases, and 11 bases lay between the germline ends. CDR1 SGHRS and CDR2 YFSETQ come from the germline V gene. The CDR3 spans 14 residues. Written as DNA, the CDR3 is TGCGCCAGCAGCTTGCAGCAGGGCGGTGAAAAACTGTTTTTT. It codes for CASSLQQGGEKLFF.

This clone occurred once. The genes are TRBV7-9 and TRBJ2-5, with D perhaps TRBD2 (6 bases). Trimming cost V 1 base and J 1 base, with 10 bases left between them. There are 15 residues in the CDR3. CDR1 SEHNR and CDR2 FQNEAQ come from the germline V gene (reference sequence). This CDR3 is CASSLGAGPQETQYF. CDR3 bases: TGTGCCAGCAGCTTAGGGGCGGGGCCCCAAGAGACCCAGTACTTC.

The rearrangement uses TRBV7-8 and TRBJ1-4; D possibly corresponds to TRBD1 (5 bases). This CDR3 spans 14 amino acids. CDR1 SGHVS and CDR2 FQNEAQ come from the germline V gene. Trimming shortened V by 1 base and J by 8 bases, and 11 bases separated the two germline ends. The CDR3 bases are TGTGCCAGCAGCTTAGAGCCAGGGAGGGAAAAACTGTTTTTT. Encoded protein: CASSLEPGREKLFF.